The 10 T cell receptor beta chains listed next were all sequenced from one sample in a study of cytomegalovirus exposure and HLA in healthy donors. The PCR used 60 Vbeta and 13 Jbeta primers. TCRdb's copy holds only in-frame clones and misses some; the assay was immunoSEQ multiplex PCR. Of roughly 140,000 clones in the sample, roughly 80% were seen once. The sequencing sample was made of PBMCs. The origin of the receptors is a female donor in good health and CMV-seronegative.

The rearrangement uses TRBV28 and TRBJ2-2, with TRBD1 as a possible D gene (6 bases). Germline CDR1 MDHEN, CDR2 SYDVKM. The CDR3 spans 19 residues. The germline V and J ends were trimmed by 9 bases and 2 bases, with 28 bases remaining between them. Written as DNA, the CDR3 is TGTGCCAGTACCGGGAACCAAGGACAGACTCTCCTTAACACCGGGGAGCTGTTTTTT. It codes for CASTGNQGQTLLNTGELFF.

This sequence joins TRBV2 and TRBJ2-1; 8 positions agree with TRBD1. J gave up 8 bases and V 4 bases, and 7 bases lay outside the gene matches. Germline assignment: CDR1 SNHLY and CDR2 FYNNEI. This CDR3 has 14 amino acids. CDR3 nucleotides: TGTGCCAGCAGTGTAGGACAGGGATGGGATGAGCAGTTCTTC. This sequence encodes CASSVGQGWDEQFF.

The gene calls are TRBV6-5 and TRBJ2-7, with TRBD2 matching 8 bases. This CDR3 contains 15 residues. Per the germline V gene, CDR1 is MNHEY and CDR2 is SVGAGI. The ends lost 6 bases at V and 4 bases at J; junction bases unmatched: 11. CDR3 DNA sequence: TGTGCCAGCAGCTCCGGGACTAGGCCCACTTACGAGCAGTACTTC. Protein sequence: CASSSGTRPTYEQYF.

This chain connects TRBV7-6 to TRBJ1-2; D is possibly TRBD1 (5 bases). CDR3 length: 14 residues. Germline V gives CDR1 SGHVS, CDR2 FNYEAQ. Between the trimmed V and J ends, which lost 5 bases and 6 bases, there was a span of 16 bases. CDR3 residues: CASSGGDGGNGYTF. The CDR3 DNA reads TGTGCCAGCAGCGGAGGCGACGGGGGGAATGGCTACACCTTC.

This clone turned up a few times. DNA for the CDR3: TGTGCCAGCAGTTACGGGGCCACGGATGAAAAACTGTTTTTT. Translating it yields CASSYGATDEKLFF. The J gene is TRBJ1-4, the V gene TRBV6-6, with D possibly matching TRBD1 (5 bases). Trimming took 2 bases from V and 6 from J, leaving 10 bases between them. The CDR3 totals 14 residues. The germline gives CDR1 MNHNY, CDR2 SVGAGI (reference sequence).

The chain uses TRBV13 and TRBJ2-7; 12 nucleotides align to TRBD1. Per the germline V gene, CDR1 is PRHDT and CDR2 is FYEKMQ (reference sequence). The ends lost 5 bases at V and 2 bases at J; junction bases unmatched: 4. The CDR3 totals 15 residues. As DNA, the CDR3 is TGTGCCAGCAGCGACGGGACAGGGGGCCCCTACGAGCAGTACTTC. Translation: CASSDGTGGPYEQYF.

The rearrangement joins TRBV4-1 to TRBJ1-1; 11 bases map to TRBD1. The CDR3 consists of 16 residues. With V trimmed by 5 bases and J by 2 bases, 7 bases remained unmatched. Germline CDR1 MGHRA, CDR2 YSYEKL. CDR3 protein: CASSSPRTGGNTEAFF. CDR3 coding DNA: TGCGCCAGCAGCTCACCTCGGACAGGGGGCAACACTGAAGCTTTCTTT.

In DNA, the CDR3 is TGTGCCAGCAGTTTAATTTCCGGGACAGGGGACAATGGCTACACCTTC. Translation gives CASSLISGTGDNGYTF. This chain joins TRBV28 and TRBJ1-2; 10 positions agree with TRBD1. The CDR3 spans 16 residues. The V gene's germline CDR1 is MDHEN and CDR2 SYDVKM. J gave up 6 bases and V 2 bases, and 9 bases lay outside the gene matches.

The rearrangement links TRBV28 to TRBJ2-2; 12 nucleotides align to TRBD2. Germline V gene lookup returns CDR1 MDHEN and CDR2 SYDVKM. This CDR3 is 16 amino acids long. Germline trimming cut 5 bases from V and 4 bases from J; bases unmatched to any gene: 5. The CDR3 sequence is CASSGRTSGITGELFF. The CDR3 DNA follows: TGTGCCAGCAGTGGTAGGACTAGCGGGATCACCGGGGAGCTGTTTTTT.

V usage is TRBV7-2 and J usage is TRBJ2-3; D is possibly TRBD2 (6 bases). The CDR3 is 13 amino acids. The germline V gene has CDR1 SGHTA and CDR2 FQGNSA. Between the trimmed V and J ends, which lost 1 base and 5 bases, there was a span of 7 bases. The DNA for the CDR3 is TGTGCCAGCAGCTTAGAAGCGGGAGATACGCAGTATTTT. As protein: CASSLEAGDTQYF.